This is a list of T cell receptor beta chains from one sample in a study of graft-versus-host responses after intestinal transplantation. The antigens of these receptors remain unknown. Produced via immunoSEQ multiplex PCR; TCRdb's table is partial and in-frame only. The sample has about 85,000 clones, over 80% seen once; the top ten hold about 17%. The sequencing here drew on unstimulated CD8+ T cells sorted from spleen or lymph node cells, taken before intestinal transplant. These receptors came from a human donor who received an intestinal transplant. Each CDR3 is given with its conserved first and last residue. D genes are given only for firm matches. Clone size is stated in some rows and not others, as once, few, many or a class when expanded.

DNA: TGTGCCAGCAGCTGGGGACTAGCGGGAGTCCCCTACAATGAGCAGTTCTTC
CDR3: CASSWGLAGVPYNEQFF
J: TRBJ2-1
V: TRBV7-9
size: few
D: TRBD2

DNA: TGTGCCAGCGAGAAGGGGGCGTCACGGGGCTACACCTTC
CDR3: CASEKGASRGYTF
J: TRBJ1-2
V: TRBV2
size: NA
D: TRBD1

DNA: TGTGCCAGCAGTGCAGAAAGGCACGGGAGGTTTTACAATGAGCAGTTCTTC
CDR3: CASSAERHGRFYNEQFF
J: TRBJ2-1
V: TRBV6-1
size: NA
D: TRBD2

DNA: TGTGCCAGCAGTTACGTGATAAAGGGCTCCGAATTCTTC
CDR3: CASSYVIKGSEFF
J: TRBJ2-1
V: TRBV6-5
size: NA
D: NA

DNA: TGTGCCAGCAGCTTATCGACAGGGGGCTCCTACGAGCAGTACTTC
CDR3: CASSLSTGGSYEQYF
J: TRBJ2-7
V: TRBV13
size: NA
D: TRBD1

DNA: TGTGCCAGCAGCTTGGACAGTTCATCTGGAAACACCATATATTTT
CDR3: CASSLDSSSGNTIYF
J: TRBJ1-3
V: TRBV11-3
size: NA
D: NA

DNA: TGTGCCAGCAGCGTAGGGGGGAATGAAAAACTGTTTTTT
CDR3: CASSVGGNEKLFF
J: TRBJ1-4
V: TRBV9
size: NA
D: NA

DNA: TGTGCCATCCAAGACAGTGATGGCTACACCTTC
CDR3: CAIQDSDGYTF
J: TRBJ1-2
V: TRBV6-5
size: NA
D: NA

DNA: TGTGCCAGCAGCTCATTCTTGGGACAATACGAGCAGTACTTC
CDR3: CASSSFLGQYEQYF
J: TRBJ2-7
V: TRBV13
size: NA
D: NA

DNA: TGTGCCAGCAGCTACCCTAGGCAGGGGGCGCCCCTCAACTATGGCTACACCTTC
CDR3: CASSYPRQGAPLNYGYTF
J: TRBJ1-2
V: TRBV7-9
size: NA
D: TRBD1

DNA: TGTGCCATCAGGGCCCCGGATCACTACGAGCAGTACTTC
CDR3: CAIRAPDHYEQYF
J: TRBJ2-7
V: TRBV10-3
size: once
D: NA

DNA: TGTGCCAGCAGCTTGGATGCTAGCGGGGGGGCCAGGGAGACCCAGTACTTC
CDR3: CASSLDASGGARETQYF
J: TRBJ2-5
V: TRBV5-6
size: NA
D: TRBD2

DNA: TGTGCCAGCAGTGGGGGACAGGGGGCCAAGATTCATGAAAAACTGTTTTTT
CDR3: CASSGGQGAKIHEKLFF
J: TRBJ1-4
V: TRBV27
size: NA
D: TRBD1

DNA: TGTGCCAGCAGCCCGTTAGCCCGGGCTACCTATGGCTACACCTTC
CDR3: CASSPLARATYGYTF
J: TRBJ1-2
V: TRBV7-2
size: NA
D: NA

DNA: TGCAGCGTTGAACAGGGTTCTAACTATGGCTACACCTTC
CDR3: CSVEQGSNYGYTF
J: TRBJ1-2
V: TRBV29-1
size: NA
D: NA

DNA: TGTGCCAGCAGTGTTGACTTGCGGGGAGACAATGAGCAGTTCTTC
CDR3: CASSVDLRGDNEQFF
J: TRBJ2-1
V: TRBV2
size: NA
D: NA

DNA: TGTGCCAGCAGCACCGGACAGGGGATTGGAAACACCATATATTTT
CDR3: CASSTGQGIGNTIYF
J: TRBJ1-3
V: TRBV7-6
size: NA
D: TRBD1

DNA: TGTGCCAGCAGCTCCATGGAGACAGGGAATCAGCCCCAGCATTTT
CDR3: CASSSMETGNQPQHF
J: TRBJ1-5
V: TRBV5-6
size: NA
D: TRBD1

DNA: TGTGCCAGCAGTTTGGGTCCCCGAGGAAACGAGCAGTACTTC
CDR3: CASSLGPRGNEQYF
J: TRBJ2-7
V: TRBV27
size: NA
D: NA

DNA: TGCGCCAGCAAGGGGGGGACTAGCGACAATGAGCAGTTCTTC
CDR3: CASKGGTSDNEQFF
J: TRBJ2-1
V: TRBV10-1
size: NA
D: TRBD2

DNA: TGTGCCAGCAGCCCGGGGACGGAAACCTACGAGCAGTACTTC
CDR3: CASSPGTETYEQYF
J: TRBJ2-7
V: TRBV27
size: NA
D: NA

DNA: TGTGCCAGCAGCTTAGATTGGGACTATTTAAGTGGGCACATTCAGTACTTC
CDR3: CASSLDWDYLSGHIQYF
J: TRBJ2-4
V: TRBV11-2
size: NA
D: TRBD2

DNA: TGCAGCGTTGAGGGGACTAGCGGGGGAGTCACAGATACGCAGTATTTT
CDR3: CSVEGTSGGVTDTQYF
J: TRBJ2-3
V: TRBV29-1
size: NA
D: TRBD2

DNA: TGTGCCATCAGGAAGGACAGGGGGACCTCTGGGGCCAACGTCCTGACTTTC
CDR3: CAIRKDRGTSGANVLTF
J: TRBJ2-6
V: TRBV10-3
size: few
D: TRBD1

DNA: TGTGCCAGCAGCCTGGGGGATCAAGAGACCCAGTACTTC
CDR3: CASSLGDQETQYF
J: TRBJ2-5
V: TRBV7-2
size: NA
D: NA

DNA: TGTGCCAGCCTAGCGTGCCCTTACTGCTGGGGCGAGCAGTACTTC
CDR3: CASLACPYCWGEQYF
J: TRBJ2-7
V: TRBV6-1
size: NA
D: NA

DNA: TGTGCCAGCAGTTTACGGGACGGGAATGAAAAACTGTTTTTT
CDR3: CASSLRDGNEKLFF
J: TRBJ1-4
V: TRBV28
size: NA
D: NA

DNA: TGCGCCAGCAGCCAGGCACAGAACTATGGCTACACCTTC
CDR3: CASSQAQNYGYTF
J: TRBJ1-2
V: TRBV4-1
size: NA
D: NA

DNA: TGTGCCAGCAGCCCCGAGGGGGTCACTGAAGCTTTCTTT
CDR3: CASSPEGVTEAFF
J: TRBJ1-1
V: TRBV5-6
size: NA
D: NA

DNA: TGTGCCAGCACCCCTAGCGGCGTAGAGCAGTTCTTC
CDR3: CASTPSGVEQFF
J: TRBJ2-1
V: TRBV6-6
size: NA
D: TRBD2

DNA: TGCAGCGTCGTACAACAGACAGGGGCGGCAGATACGCAGTATTTT
CDR3: CSVVQQTGAADTQYF
J: TRBJ2-3
V: TRBV29-1
size: NA
D: TRBD1

DNA: TGTGCCAGTAGTATCGGCAGTATTACCTCTGGGGCCAACGTCCTGACTTTC
CDR3: CASSIGSITSGANVLTF
J: TRBJ2-6
V: TRBV19
size: NA
D: NA

DNA: TGTGCCAGCAGTCCATACTCGACTGTTATCAATCAGCCCCAGCATTTT
CDR3: CASSPYSTVINQPQHF
J: TRBJ1-5
V: TRBV28
size: NA
D: NA

DNA: TGTGCCAGCAGTCACGTCCCAGGGGCAGATACGCAGTATTTT
CDR3: CASSHVPGADTQYF
J: TRBJ2-3
V: TRBV6-5
size: NA
D: NA

DNA: TGTGCCAGCAGTTCAACAGGTAACGAGCAGTACTTC
CDR3: CASSSTGNEQYF
J: TRBJ2-7
V: TRBV27
size: NA
D: NA

DNA: TGTGCCAGCAGTTTGTACCTAGCGGGGGAGCAGTACTTC
CDR3: CASSLYLAGEQYF
J: TRBJ2-7
V: TRBV28
size: NA
D: TRBD2

DNA: TGTACCAGCAGAACCTGGGGTGGGAAAGATACGCAGTATTTT
CDR3: CTSRTWGGKDTQYF
J: TRBJ2-3
V: TRBV7-9
size: NA
D: NA

DNA: TGTGCCCTCCGGACAGGGCGGGAGCAGTTCTTC
CDR3: CALRTGREQFF
J: TRBJ2-1
V: TRBV2
size: NA
D: TRBD1

DNA: TGTGCCAGCATCGGGACAGGGGTTGAAAAACTGTTTTTT
CDR3: CASIGTGVEKLFF
J: TRBJ1-4
V: TRBV28
size: NA
D: TRBD1

DNA: TGTGCCAGCAGCTCCCCGGGACCGAGAACAGATACGCAGTATTTT
CDR3: CASSSPGPRTDTQYF
J: TRBJ2-3
V: TRBV7-3
size: once
D: NA

DNA: TGTGCCAGCAGTGGACTTGACCCTCAGGGGGTCGATGAGCAGTTCTTC
CDR3: CASSGLDPQGVDEQFF
J: TRBJ2-1
V: TRBV6-1
size: few
D: TRBD1

DNA: TGTGCCAGCAGTTTTTCCGGGAGAGGGTCAGATACGCAGTATTTT
CDR3: CASSFSGRGSDTQYF
J: TRBJ2-3
V: TRBV28
size: NA
D: NA

DNA: TGCGCCAGCAGTGAAAACCTAGCGGGAGGGCCTAATCTTTCAGATACGCAGTATTTT
CDR3: CASSENLAGGPNLSDTQYF
J: TRBJ2-3
V: TRBV10-1
size: NA
D: TRBD2

DNA: TGTGCCAGCAGCGGGGGCGGGGTCAGAGGCTACACCTTC
CDR3: CASSGGGVRGYTF
J: TRBJ1-2
V: TRBV5-4
size: NA
D: NA

DNA: TGTGCCAGCAGTCCATTGGGTAAACAGGGTCAGAACGAGCAGTACTTC
CDR3: CASSPLGKQGQNEQYF
J: TRBJ2-7
V: TRBV27
size: NA
D: NA

DNA: TGCGCCAGCAGTCTCTACCTAACAGAATACATAGCCAAAAACATTCAGTACTTC
CDR3: CASSLYLTEYIAKNIQYF
J: TRBJ2-4
V: TRBV23-1
size: NA
D: NA

DNA: TGTGCCAGCAGTTTCGTCGGCTCCTACAATGAGCAGTTCTTC
CDR3: CASSFVGSYNEQFF
J: TRBJ2-1
V: TRBV28
size: NA
D: NA

DNA: TGTGCCAGCAGCCACGCCTTAGGTTGGGGCACAGATACGCAGTATTTT
CDR3: CASSHALGWGTDTQYF
J: TRBJ2-3
V: TRBV4-2
size: NA
D: NA

DNA: TGTGCCAGCAGTCTATTTGAGGGCGTAGACGGGGAGCTGTTTTTT
CDR3: CASSLFEGVDGELFF
J: TRBJ2-2
V: TRBV6-1
size: NA
D: NA

DNA: TGCGCCAGCAGTCAAATGACTGATAGCACAGATACGCAGTATTTT
CDR3: CASSQMTDSTDTQYF
J: TRBJ2-3
V: TRBV23-1
size: NA
D: NA

DNA: TGTGCCAGCAGCTTAGGGGGACTAGCGGGAGGTGTGGGCTACAATGAGCAGTTCTTC
CDR3: CASSLGGLAGGVGYNEQFF
J: TRBJ2-1
V: TRBV7-8
size: NA
D: TRBD2

DNA: TGCGCCAGCAGCCAAGTGGGCGATCTTGGCTATGGCTACACCTTC
CDR3: CASSQVGDLGYGYTF
J: TRBJ1-2
V: TRBV4-1
size: NA
D: NA

DNA: TGTGCCAGTAGTTATACCCAGGGGTCAGGGTCTGGCTACACCTTC
CDR3: CASSYTQGSGSGYTF
J: TRBJ1-2
V: TRBV6-5
size: NA
D: NA

DNA: TGCGCCAGCAGCTTGCTCTTCACAGATACGCAGTATTTT
CDR3: CASSLLFTDTQYF
J: TRBJ2-3
V: TRBV5-1
size: NA
D: NA

DNA: TGTGCTAGTGGTTTCTTCCCGACCGGCAGTCCCCCCACAGATACGCAGTATTTT
CDR3: CASGFFPTGSPPTDTQYF
J: TRBJ2-3
V: TRBV12-5
size: NA
D: NA

DNA: TGTGCCAGCAGCTCACGACAGCAAGAGACCCAGTACTTC
CDR3: CASSSRQQETQYF
J: TRBJ2-5
V: TRBV7-6
size: NA
D: NA

DNA: TGTGCCAGCAGTTTATGGGGAGGGGGCACAGATACGCAGTATTTT
CDR3: CASSLWGGGTDTQYF
J: TRBJ2-3
V: TRBV28
size: NA
D: TRBD2

DNA: TGTGCCAGCAGCTACTCAGGGGGCGCCGGAGATACGCAGTATTTT
CDR3: CASSYSGGAGDTQYF
J: TRBJ2-3
V: TRBV28
size: once
D: TRBD1

DNA: TGTGCCAGCAGTGAATCGAGGGACGCTGCGAACACCGGGGAGCTGTTTTTT
CDR3: CASSESRDAANTGELFF
J: TRBJ2-2
V: TRBV2
size: NA
D: NA

DNA: TGTGCCAGTAGTATATCTAGGACTAGCGGTTACAATGAGCAGTTCTTC
CDR3: CASSISRTSGYNEQFF
J: TRBJ2-1
V: TRBV19
size: NA
D: TRBD2